This T cell receptor (beta chain) was identified during a study of neoadjuvant anti-PD-1 for oral cavity cancer. Background on the study: Patients without progression got a fourth dose around day 43.

Trimming stripped 7 bases from V and 6 bases from J, with 13 bases between. Looked up from germline, CDR1 is MNHNS and CDR2 is SASEGT. The length of the CDR3 is 12 residues. Measured with immunoSEQ multiplex PCR; TCRdb has only the in-frame clones, and not every one. The sample contains around 18,000 clones, 55% to 70% of which appear only once. The sample consisted of PBMCs, taken before nivolumab (anti-PD-1) treatment. The chain combines TRBV6-1 with TRBJ2-7; tentative D call: TRBD1 (6 bases). The clonotype was recovered from a person between 40 and 79 years old with oral cavity squamous cell carcinoma. CDR3: CASTVVGGEQYF. In DNA form, the CDR3 reads TGTGCCAGCACTGTAGTAGGGGGCGAGCAGTACTTC.